This TCR beta chain originates from a study of blood T cell repertoires in COVID-19. The method was immunoSEQ multiplex PCR; TCRdb's version includes in-frame clones alone and lacks a portion of them. Of around 53,000 clones in the sample, about four fifths were seen once. The germline V gene encodes CDR1 SGHRS and CDR2 YFSETQ. V was clipped by 5 bases and J by 3 bases; unmatched bases: 6. The CDR3 extends over 14 amino acids. The sequenced sample was peripheral blood. The chain has TRBV5-1 and TRBJ2-3, with 7 bases that match TRBD1. The sequence was collected from a man aged 70 or older with active COVID-19. CDR3 in DNA: TGCGCCAGCAGTTTACAGGGGACAACAGATACGCAGTATTTT. It translates to CASSLQGTTDTQYF.